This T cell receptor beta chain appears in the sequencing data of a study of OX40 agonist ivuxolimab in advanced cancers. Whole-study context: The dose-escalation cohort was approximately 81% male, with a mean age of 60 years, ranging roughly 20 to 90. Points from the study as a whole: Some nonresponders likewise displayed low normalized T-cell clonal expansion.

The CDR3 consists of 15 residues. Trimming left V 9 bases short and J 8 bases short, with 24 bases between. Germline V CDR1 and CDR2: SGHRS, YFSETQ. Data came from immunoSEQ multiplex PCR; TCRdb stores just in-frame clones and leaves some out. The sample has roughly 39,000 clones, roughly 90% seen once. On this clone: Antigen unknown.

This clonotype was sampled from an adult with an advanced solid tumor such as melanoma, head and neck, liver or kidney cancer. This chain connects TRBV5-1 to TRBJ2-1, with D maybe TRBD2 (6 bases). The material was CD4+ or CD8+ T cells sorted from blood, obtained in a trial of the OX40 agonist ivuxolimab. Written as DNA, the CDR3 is TGCGCCACCTCTAAGGAGGCTAGCGAGATCCATGAGCAGTTCTTC. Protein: CATSKEASEIHEQFF.